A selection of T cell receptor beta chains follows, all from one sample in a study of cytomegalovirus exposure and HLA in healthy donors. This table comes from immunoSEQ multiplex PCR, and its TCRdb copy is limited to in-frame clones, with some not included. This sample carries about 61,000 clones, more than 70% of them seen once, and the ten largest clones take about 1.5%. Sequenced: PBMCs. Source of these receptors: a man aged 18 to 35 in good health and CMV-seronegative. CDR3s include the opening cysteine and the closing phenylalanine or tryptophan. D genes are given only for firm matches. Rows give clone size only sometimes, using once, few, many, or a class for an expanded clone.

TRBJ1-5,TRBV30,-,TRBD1,CAWSPPRGCYSGCQPQHF,TGTGCCTGGAGTCCGCCCAGGGGGTGCTACTCGGGTTGTCAGCCCCAGCATTTT
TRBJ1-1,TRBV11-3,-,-,CASRRPGLNTEAFF,TGTGCCAGCAGGAGGCCGGGATTGAACACTGAAGCTTTCTTT
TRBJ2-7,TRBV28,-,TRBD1,CASSSQGAVSYEQYF,TGTGCCAGCAGTTCGCAGGGGGCGGTCTCCTACGAGCAGTACTTC
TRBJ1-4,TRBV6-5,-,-,CASMDNSNEKLFF,TGTGCCAGCATGGACAACTCTAATGAAAAACTGTTTTTT
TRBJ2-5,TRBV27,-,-,CASSLGRGRETQYF,TGTGCCAGCAGTTTAGGGCGGGGCCGGGAGACCCAGTACTTC
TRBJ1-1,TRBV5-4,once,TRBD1,CATQGGTEAFF,TGTGCCACTCAGGGGGGCACTGAAGCTTTCTTT
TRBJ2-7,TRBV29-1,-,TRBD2,CSVEDPGGSSYEQYF,TGCAGCGTTGAAGATCCGGGGGGGTCCTCCTACGAGCAGTACTTC
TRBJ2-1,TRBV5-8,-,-,CASSPWRGGTGNEQFF,TGTGCCAGCAGCCCCTGGAGGGGGGGTACGGGGAATGAGCAGTTCTTC
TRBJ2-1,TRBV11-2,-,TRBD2,CASSFNGGAGNEQFF,TGTGCCAGCAGCTTCAACGGGGGGGCGGGTAATGAGCAGTTCTTC
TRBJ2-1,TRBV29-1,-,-,CSVETTYYNEQFF,TGCAGCGTTGAGACTACCTACTACAATGAGCAGTTCTTC
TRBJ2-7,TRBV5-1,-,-,CASSPGTGSSYEQYF,TGCGCCAGCAGCCCAGGGACTGGCTCATCCTACGAGCAGTACTTC
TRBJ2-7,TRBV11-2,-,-,CASSLIGESYEQYF,TGTGCCAGCAGCTTGATCGGGGAATCCTACGAGCAGTACTTC
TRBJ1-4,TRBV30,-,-,CAWSVGPGGMFF,TGTGCCTGGAGTGTAGGTCCGGGAGGGATGTTTTTT
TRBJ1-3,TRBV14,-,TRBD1,CASSQDRVSGNTIYF,TGTGCCAGCAGCCAGGACAGGGTCTCTGGAAACACCATATATTTT
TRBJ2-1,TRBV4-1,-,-,CASSQDDAIFDNEQFF,TGCGCCAGCAGCCAAGATGATGCTATCTTCGACAATGAGCAGTTCTTC
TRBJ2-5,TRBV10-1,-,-,CASSEEWASSQETQYF,TGCGCCAGCAGTGAGGAATGGGCTAGCTCCCAAGAGACCCAGTACTTC
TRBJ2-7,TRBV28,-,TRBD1,CASSSTGGYEQYF,TGTGCCAGCAGTTCCACAGGGGGCTACGAGCAGTACTTC
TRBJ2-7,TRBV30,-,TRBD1,CAWSSGTGYEQYF,TGTGCCTGGAGTTCGGGGACAGGCTACGAGCAGTACTTC
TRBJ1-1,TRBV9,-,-,CASSVAGISEAFF,TGTGCCAGCAGCGTAGCGGGAATCTCTGAAGCTTTCTTT
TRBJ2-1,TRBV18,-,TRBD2,CASSLTSGYNEQFF,TGTGCCAGCTCACTGACTAGCGGTTACAATGAGCAGTTCTTC
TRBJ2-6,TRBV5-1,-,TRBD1,CASSFTGGGANVLTF,TGCGCCAGCAGCTTCACAGGGGGTGGGGCCAACGTCCTGACTTTC
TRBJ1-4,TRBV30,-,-,CASTATNEKLFF,TGTGCATCCACTGCAACTAATGAAAAACTGTTTTTT
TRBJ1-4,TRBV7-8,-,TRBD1,CASSGQGAGEKLFF,TGTGCCAGCAGCGGACAGGGCGCCGGTGAAAAACTGTTTTTT
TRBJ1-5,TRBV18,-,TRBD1,CASSPDRGNQPQHF,TGTGCCAGCTCACCGGACAGGGGTAATCAGCCCCAGCATTTT
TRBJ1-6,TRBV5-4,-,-,CASSRYSSYNSPLHF,TGTGCCAGCAGCCGATATAGCTCCTATAATTCACCCCTCCACTTT
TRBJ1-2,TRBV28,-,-,CASSLDSNYGYTF,TGTGCCAGCAGTTTAGACAGCAACTATGGCTACACCTTC
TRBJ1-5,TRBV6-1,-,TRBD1,CASSVGQGATSNQPQHF,TGTGCCAGCAGTGTTGGACAGGGGGCGACGAGCAATCAGCCCCAGCATTTT
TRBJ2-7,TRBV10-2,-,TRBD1,CASSALRGTDSYEQYF,TGCGCCAGCAGTGCCCTGAGAGGGACAGACTCCTACGAGCAGTACTTC
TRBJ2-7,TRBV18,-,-,CASSPGGCYEQYF,TGTGCCAGCTCACCTGGCGGGTGCTACGAGCAGTACTTC
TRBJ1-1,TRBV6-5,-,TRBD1,CASTSRGQMNTEAFF,TGTGCCAGCACCTCCAGGGGGCAAATGAACACTGAAGCTTTCTTT
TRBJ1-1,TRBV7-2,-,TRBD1,CASSLFGTANTEAFF,TGTGCCAGCAGCCTTTTTGGGACAGCGAACACTGAAGCTTTCTTT
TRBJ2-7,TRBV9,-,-,CASSVGIDSTYEQYF,TGTGCCAGCAGCGTAGGGATCGACAGTACCTACGAGCAGTACTTC
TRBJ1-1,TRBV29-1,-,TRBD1,CSAGTGDTEAFF,TGCAGCGCCGGGACAGGTGACACTGAAGCTTTCTTT
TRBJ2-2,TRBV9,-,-,CASSVFRGGPGELFF,TGTGCCAGCAGCGTCTTTAGGGGGGGCCCCGGGGAGCTGTTTTTT
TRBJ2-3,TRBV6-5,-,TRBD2,CASRTSGESTDTQYF,TGTGCCAGCAGAACAAGCGGGGAGAGCACAGATACGCAGTATTTT
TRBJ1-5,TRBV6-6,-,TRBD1,CASSYLTGEGQPQHF,TGTGCCAGCAGTTACCTGACAGGGGAAGGTCAGCCCCAGCATTTT
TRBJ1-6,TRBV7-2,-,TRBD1,CASSGQGNSPLHF,TGTGCCAGCAGTGGACAGGGTAATTCACCCCTCCACTTT
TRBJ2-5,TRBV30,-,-,CAWSTQWETQYF,TGTGCCTGGAGTACCCAGTGGGAGACCCAGTACTTC
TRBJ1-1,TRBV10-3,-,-,CAIRIHTGYQGTEAFF,TGTGCCATCAGGATACACACAGGTTATCAAGGGACTGAAGCTTTCTTT
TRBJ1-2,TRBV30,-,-,CAWTRGADSYGYTF,TGTGCCTGGACTAGAGGGGCGGACAGCTATGGCTACACCTTC
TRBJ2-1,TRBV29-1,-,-,CTLRGNNEQFF,TGCACCCTCAGAGGCAACAATGAGCAGTTCTTC
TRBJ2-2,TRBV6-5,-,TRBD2,CASSYKAGGPGELFF,TGTGCCAGCAGTTATAAAGCGGGGGGCCCCGGGGAGCTGTTTTTT
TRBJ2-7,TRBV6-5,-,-,CASRKTGTYEQYF,TGTGCCAGCAGAAAAACAGGGACCTACGAGCAGTACTTC
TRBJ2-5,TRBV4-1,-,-,CASSQGRGETQYF,TGCGCCAGCAGCCAAGGGAGAGGGGAGACCCAGTACTTC
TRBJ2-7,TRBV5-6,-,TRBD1,CASSFGQAYEQYF,TGTGCCAGCAGTTTTGGACAGGCCTACGAGCAGTACTTC
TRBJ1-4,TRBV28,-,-,CAGRGTRVGKLFF,TGTGCCGGCAGGGGAACGAGGGTGGGAAAACTGTTTTTT
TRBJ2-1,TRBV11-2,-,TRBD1,CASLGPGGAVEQFF,TGTGCCAGCTTAGGTCCAGGGGGCGCGGTGGAACAGTTCTTC
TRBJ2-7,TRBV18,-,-,CASSPGEVYEQYF,TGTGCCAGCTCACCCGGAGAGGTCTACGAGCAGTACTTC
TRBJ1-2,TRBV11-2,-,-,CASSLDLSYGYTF,TGTGCCAGCAGCTTAGATCTGTCCTATGGCTACACCTTC
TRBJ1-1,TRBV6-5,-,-,CASERGSPPEAFF,TGTGCCAGCGAACGAGGGTCCCCACCTGAAGCTTTCTTT
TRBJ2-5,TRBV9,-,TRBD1,CASSGSDRVRYF,TGTGCCAGCAGCGGCTCGGACAGGGTGAGGTACTTC
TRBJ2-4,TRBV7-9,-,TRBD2,CASSYGLADIQYF,TGTGCCAGCAGTTACGGACTAGCTGACATTCAGTACTTC
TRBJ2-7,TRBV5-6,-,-,CASSFSGLTYEQYF,TGTGCCAGCAGCTTTAGTGGTTTAACCTACGAGCAGTACTTC
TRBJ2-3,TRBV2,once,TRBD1,CASIGDRVRTDTQYF,TGTGCCAGCATTGGGGACAGGGTGAGGACAGATACGCAGTATTTT